These 15 T cell receptor beta chains share one sample of origin, sequenced in a study of shared clonotypes between healthy human individuals. Sequencing was performed with immunoSEQ multiplex PCR; in TCRdb, only in-frame clones are kept and a portion is missing. The repertoire holds fewer than 850,000 clones, with 72% as singletons. Input material: memory CD4+ T cells sorted from blood. Indicated subset: CD45RA-negative fraction. The receptors were gathered from a woman aged 25-40 years in good health.

As concerns this clone: A much bigger clone sits one base away, suggesting this may be a read error. The V call is TRBV5-4, the J call TRBJ2-5; no clear D. Germline loops: CDR1 SGHNT, CDR2 YYREEE (reference sequence). This CDR3 contains 12 residues. Trimming left V 0 bases short and J 2 bases short, with 2 bases between. The CDR3 region is CASSLDQETQYF. In DNA, the CDR3 is TGTGCCAGCAGCTTGGATCAAGAGACCCAGTACTTC.

V usage is TRBV19 and J usage is TRBJ2-7, with 12 positions matching TRBD2. The CDR3 extends over 15 amino acids. Germline CDR1 and CDR2: LNHDA and SQIVND (reference sequence). J lost 3 bases, V lost 5 bases, and 5 bases had no gene match. The CDR3 spells CASSGATSGSYEQYF. Written as DNA, the CDR3 is TGTGCCAGTAGTGGGGCGACTAGCGGGAGCTACGAGCAGTACTTC.

The V call is TRBV11-2, the J call TRBJ2-5; 13 bases map to TRBD2. This CDR3 has 17 residues. With 3 bases clipped from V and 1 base from J, the junction kept 5 bases outside the gene matches. From germline, CDR1 is SGHAT and CDR2 FQNNGV. CDR3 DNA sequence: TGTGCCAGCAGCTTGGCTACTAGCGGGAGGGCCCAAGAGACCCAGTACTTC. The encoded protein is CASSLATSGRAQETQYF.

This clone was recorded a few times. This chain joins TRBV6-5 and TRBJ2-1; tentative D call: TRBD2 (5 bases). Germline V gene sequence: CDR1 MNHEY, CDR2 SVGAGI. V gave up 6 bases and J gave up 8 bases, with 14 bases separating them. The CDR3 length is 13 residues. CDR3 bases: TGTGCCAGCAGCATGGGAGAGAAGGATGAGCAGTTCTTC. It yields the protein CASSMGEKDEQFF.

The chain has TRBV7-2 and TRBJ2-1; 7 bases match TRBD2. CDR1 SGHTA and CDR2 FQGNSA come from the germline V gene. CDR3 length equals 15 residues. V trimming: 2 bases; J trimming: 7 bases; junction bases outside the gene matches: 8. The chain's CDR3 is CASSLNAGVGNEQFF. CDR3 coding DNA: TGTGCCAGCAGCTTAAATGCGGGAGTTGGGAATGAGCAGTTCTTC.

CDR3 loop: CASSQELADSYEQYF. The CDR3, as DNA: TGTGCCAGCAGCCAAGAACTAGCGGATTCCTACGAGCAGTACTTC. The chain recombines TRBV4-2 with TRBJ2-7, with TRBD2 matching over 8 bases. The CDR3 runs to 15 residues. Germline assignment: CDR1 LGHNA and CDR2 YNFKEQ. The V segment lost 0 bases and the J segment 1 base; nucleotides outside the gene matches: 2.

The chain recombines TRBV19 with TRBJ1-1; a weak D match, TRBD1 (5 bases). Trimming cost V 2 bases and J 1 base, with 8 bases left between them. Germline assignment: CDR1 LNHDA and CDR2 SQIVND (reference sequence). The CDR3 sequence is 14 residues long. CDR3 DNA: TGTGCCAGTAGTATAAACCAGGGGAACACTGAAGCTTTCTTT. The encoded protein is CASSINQGNTEAFF. Based on the CDR3 plus reference TRBV19 and TRBJ1-1, the full variable domain is DGGITQSPKYLFRKEGQNVTLSCEQNLNHDAMYWYRQDPGQGLRLIYYSQIVNDFQKGDIAEGYSVSREKKESFPLTVTSAQKNPTAFYLCASSINQGNTEAFFGQGTRLTVV.

This sequence joins TRBV11-2 and TRBJ2-2; no clear D gene. This CDR3 is built from 14 residues. CDR1 SGHAT and CDR2 FQNNGV come from the germline V gene. The ends were cut back, 5 bases at V and 4 bases at J, with 11 bases in the middle. The CDR3: CASSDQRSTGELFF. The CDR3 nucleotides are TGTGCCAGCAGCGATCAAAGGAGCACCGGGGAGCTGTTTTTT.

The chain employs TRBV30 and TRBJ2-7; 10 nucleotides line up with TRBD2. Trimming at V came to 0 bases and at J to 6 bases, leaving 14 bases not matched to a gene. Germline values: CDR1 GTSNPN, CDR2 SVGIG (reference sequence). The CDR3 is 17 residues long. This chain's CDR3 is CAWSVGRSGRADSEQYF. The CDR3 DNA is TGTGCCTGGAGTGTAGGAAGGAGCGGGAGGGCGGATAGCGAGCAGTACTTC.

The chain combines TRBV5-1 with TRBJ1-2, with TRBD1 matching 7 bases. V shed 3 bases, J shed 1 base, and the junction held 6 bases outside the gene matches. From germline, CDR1 is SGHRS and CDR2 YFSETQ. This CDR3 has 15 amino acids. The CDR3, as DNA: TGCGCCAGCAGCTGGGGAGACAGGGATAACTATGGCTACACCTTC. Encoded protein: CASSWGDRDNYGYTF.

The rearrangement links TRBV6-1 to TRBJ2-1; TRBD2 is a possible D gene (6 bases). In germline, CDR1 is MNHNS, CDR2 SASEGT. V lost 4 bases and J lost 0, with 13 bases in between. The CDR3 has 16 amino acids. The CDR3 DNA follows: TGTGCCAGCAGTGTGAGACTAGGAACCTCCTACAATGAGCAGTTCTTC. Translating it yields CASSVRLGTSYNEQFF.

The rearrangement uses TRBV5-4 and TRBJ2-5; 8 bases fit TRBD2. The junction had 2 bases not matched to a gene; V was cut back by 0 bases and J by 1 base. CDR3 length equals 15 residues. The V gene's germline CDR1 is SGHNT and CDR2 YYREEE (reference sequence). CDR3 region: CASSLASGGQETQYF. The CDR3 coding sequence is TGTGCCAGCAGCTTGGCCAGCGGGGGCCAAGAGACCCAGTACTTC.

This clone was observed a handful of times. The V gene is TRBV6-4, the J gene TRBJ2-2, with no clear D. The CDR3 has 16 residues. The V end was cut by 5 bases, the J end by 2 bases, with 15 bases between. CDR1 MRHNA and CDR2 SNTAGT come from the germline V gene. CDR3 residues: CASSQQRTPNTGELFF. The CDR3 DNA follows: TGTGCCAGCAGTCAACAAAGAACACCTAACACCGGGGAGCTGTTTTTT.

This rearrangement joins TRBV6-5 to TRBJ2-7, with D perhaps matching TRBD1 or TRBD2 (6 bases each). This CDR3 comprises 15 residues. Germline CDR1 MNHEY, CDR2 SVGAGI. The V end was cut by 6 bases, the J end by 2 bases, with 17 bases between. The CDR3 DNA follows: TGTGCCAGCAGCCCCCGGTCGGGGGCTACCTACGAGCAGTACTTC. Translated: CASSPRSGATYEQYF.

The chain couples TRBV2 to TRBJ1-1; 8 bases line up with TRBD1. The germline V gene encodes CDR1 SNHLY and CDR2 FYNNEI. CDR3 length equals 14 residues. The ends lost 6 bases at V and 5 bases at J; junction bases unmatched: 8. The CDR3 DNA sequence: TGTGCCAGCAGGACAGGACAGGGTCGGACTGAAGCTTTCTTT. As protein: CASRTGQGRTEAFF.